The rows below give T cell receptor beta chains drawn from one sample of a study of blood T cell repertoires in COVID-19. Assay: immunoSEQ multiplex PCR; the TCRdb copy retains only in-frame clones and omits some. The sample includes about 15,000 clones, around 70% of them seen just once. The sequenced sample was peripheral blood. The receptors here all came from a man between 60 and 70 years old with acute or convalescent COVID-19. Each CDR3 is given with its conserved first and last residue. D genes are given only for firm matches. Size tells how often a clone was seen (once, few, many) or the class of an expanded clone, and some rows leave it out.

TRBV14,TRBJ2-3,TRBD1,.,CASSQTGGADTQYF,TGTGCCAGCAGCCAGACAGGGGGGGCAGATACGCAGTATTTT
TRBV7-7,TRBJ2-5,TRBD2,.,CASSLGLAGGETQYF,TGTGCTAGCAGCCTGGGACTAGCGGGAGGAGAGACCCAGTACTTC
TRBV29-1,TRBJ2-2,.,.,CSVFGGGGELFF,TGCAGCGTTTTTGGGGGAGGCGGGGAGCTGTTTTTT
TRBV29-1,TRBJ1-2,.,.,CSVELGGYGYTF,TGCAGCGTTGAGTTAGGCGGCTATGGCTACACCTTC
TRBV9,TRBJ1-1,TRBD1,.,CASSAGGRGPEAFF,TGTGCCAGCAGCGCAGGCGGTAGGGGGCCCGAAGCTTTCTTT
TRBV5-1,TRBJ2-1,TRBD1,.,CASSSSGTDYNEQFF,TGCGCCAGCAGCTCTTCCGGGACAGACTACAATGAGCAGTTCTTC
TRBV11-2,TRBJ1-2,TRBD1,.,CASSSLAQGTYGYTF,TGTGCCAGCAGCTCCCTGGCACAGGGGACCTATGGCTACACCTTC
TRBV7-8,TRBJ1-2,TRBD1,.,CASSSTGGGYGYTF,TGTGCCAGCAGCTCGACAGGGGGCGGGTATGGCTACACCTTC
TRBV6-5,TRBJ1-2,TRBD1,.,CASRDRTAYGYTF,TGTGCCAGCAGGGACAGGACAGCCTATGGCTACACCTTC
TRBV10-3,TRBJ2-3,.,.,CAISPGDGTQYF,TGTGCCATCTCCCCGGGAGATGGTACGCAGTATTTT
TRBV4-3,TRBJ1-2,.,.,CASSQGANYGYTF,TGCGCCAGCAGCCAAGGAGCAAACTATGGCTACACCTTC
TRBV12-3/TRBV12-4,TRBJ1-1,.,.,CASSLYMNTEAFF,TGTGCCAGCAGTTTATACATGAACACTGAAGCTTTCTTT
TRBV19,TRBJ1-5,TRBD1,.,CASSMGTTGGEPQHF,TGTGCCAGTAGTATGGGGACGACAGGGGGCGAGCCCCAGCATTTT
TRBV3-1/TRBV3-2,TRBJ2-1,TRBD2,.,CASSQAPLLLAGNEQFF,TGTGCCAGCAGCCAAGCTCCGTTGTTACTAGCGGGCAATGAGCAGTTCTTC
TRBV3-1/TRBV3-2,TRBJ2-7,TRBD2,.,CASSPAGRVEQYF,TGTGCCAGCAGCCCAGCAGGGAGGGTCGAGCAGTACTTC
TRBV24-1,TRBJ1-5,TRBD1,.,CATSDPGTGTNQPQHF,TGTGCCACCAGTGATCCGGGGACAGGGACCAATCAGCCCCAGCATTTT
TRBV6-6,TRBJ1-1,.,few,CASSPRGNTEAFF,TGTGCCAGCAGCCCACGGGGGAACACTGAAGCTTTCTTT
TRBV4-3,TRBJ2-2,.,few,CASSQRKTQGSGELFF,TGCGCCAGCAGCCAGCGGAAGACCCAGGGCTCCGGGGAGCTGTTTTTT
TRBV6-5,TRBJ2-7,TRBD1,.,CASRPRDRTGEQYF,TGTGCCAGCAGACCCCGGGACAGGACTGGCGAGCAGTACTTC
TRBV28,TRBJ2-7,.,.,CASSLFREQYF,TGTGCCAGCAGTTTATTTCGCGAGCAGTACTTC
TRBV2,TRBJ2-3,TRBD1,.,CASRAWTGNTDTQYF,TGTGCCAGTCGTGCTTGGACAGGTAACACAGATACGCAGTATTTT
TRBV2,TRBJ2-1,.,.,CASRVDNSNEQFF,TGTGCCAGCAGGGTTGACAATTCCAATGAGCAGTTCTTC
TRBV27,TRBJ2-1,TRBD2,.,CASIPYWRGYYNEQFF,TGTGCCAGCATCCCATATTGGCGGGGGTACTACAATGAGCAGTTCTTC
TRBV5-4,TRBJ1-1,.,.,CASPDGTGKNTEAFF,TGTGCCAGCCCCGATGGTACAGGAAAGAACACTGAAGCTTTCTTT
TRBV28,TRBJ1-5,TRBD1,.,CASRIGGTGYNQPQHF,TGTGCCAGCAGAATAGGGGGGACAGGGTATAATCAGCCCCAGCATTTT
TRBV9,TRBJ2-3,.,.,CASSVAQGKSTDTQYF,TGTGCCAGCAGCGTAGCCCAGGGGAAGAGCACAGATACGCAGTATTTT
TRBV11-2,TRBJ1-3,TRBD1,.,CASSTGQGASSGNTIYF,TGTGCCAGCAGCACCGGACAGGGGGCTAGCTCTGGAAACACCATATATTTT
TRBV29-1,TRBJ2-7,.,.,CSAEGASYEQYF,TGCAGCGCAGAAGGAGCCTCCTACGAGCAGTACTTC
TRBV7-9,TRBJ1-2,.,once,CASSTHDRTYGYTF,TGTGCCAGCAGCACTCACGACAGGACCTATGGCTACACCTTC
TRBV4-3,TRBJ2-7,TRBD2,.,CASSQCPSGRAVSYEQYF,TGCGCCAGCAGCCAATGCCCTAGCGGGAGGGCCGTCTCCTACGAGCAGTACTTC
TRBV7-9,TRBJ1-2,TRBD1,.,CASSLGAGGSLNYGYTF,TGTGCCAGCAGCTTAGGGGCAGGGGGCAGTTTAAACTATGGCTACACCTTC
TRBV9,TRBJ1-3,TRBD1,.,CASSQNPRDRGSGNTIYF,TGTGCCAGCAGCCAAAACCCCCGGGACAGGGGCTCAGGAAACACCATATATTTT
TRBV6-5,TRBJ1-2,TRBD1,.,CASSFYRGGYTF,TGTGCCAGCAGTTTCTACAGGGGTGGCTACACCTTC
TRBV7-3,TRBJ2-1,TRBD2,.,CASSIAGGRNEQFF,TGTGCCAGCAGCATTGCGGGGGGGCGTAATGAGCAGTTCTTC
TRBV4-3,TRBJ1-4,TRBD1,.,CASSQTDRGANEKLFF,TGCGCCAGCAGCCAAACGGACAGGGGTGCTAATGAAAAACTGTTTTTT
TRBV2,TRBJ2-1,.,.,CASSGLPGSINEQFF,TGTGCCAGCAGTGGTCTACCAGGGTCTATCAATGAGCAGTTCTTC
TRBV29-1,TRBJ2-7,TRBD2,.,CSVSGRGSGEQYF,TGCAGCGTCAGTGGGAGGGGATCAGGCGAGCAGTACTTC
TRBV5-4,TRBJ1-1,.,.,CASSLRGQYTEAFF,TGTGCCAGCAGCTTACGTGGGCAGTACACTGAAGCTTTCTTT
TRBV5-4,TRBJ2-3,.,.,CASSSRGRGSTDTQYF,TGTGCCAGCAGCTCGAGGGGGCGGGGTAGCACAGATACGCAGTATTTT